This is a list of T cell receptor beta chains from one sample in a study of T cells in Graves' hyperthyroidism and ophthalmopathy. TCRdb re-called the multiplex PCR reads with MiXCR, one entry per CDR3 protein. This table holds 400,000 to 550,000 distinct CDR3 sequences, roughly 14% found once. Sequences were obtained from blood. The receptor set was obtained from a woman younger than 30 with Graves' hyperthyroidism. CDR3s include the opening cysteine and the closing phenylalanine or tryptophan. A D gene is named only where the DNA matches it firmly. The size entry is marked missing in some rows and otherwise reads once, few, many or a size class.

length,V,D,size,J,DNA,CDR3
13,TRBV7-9,.,many,TRBJ2-5,TGTGCCAGCAGTGTCCGGGTCAGCGAGACCCAGTACTTC,CASSVRVSETQYF
13,TRBV27,.,.,TRBJ2-7,TGTGCCAGCAGTCCCCGGGTCACCCACGGGCAGTACTTC,CASSPRVTHGQYF
16,TRBV19,TRBD1,.,TRBJ2-3,TGTGCCAGTAGTATCTTGGGGACAGGGGGTCCAGATACGCAGTATTTT,CASSILGTGGPDTQYF
14,TRBV5-8,TRBD1,many,TRBJ2-7,TGTGCCAGCAGCCCCGGGACAGGGTCCTACGAGCAGTACTTC,CASSPGTGSYEQYF
13,TRBV2,TRBD2,.,TRBJ2-1,TGTGCCAGCAGGCGACTAGCGGGAGGTGAGCAGTTCTTC,CASRRLAGGEQFF
15,TRBV14,TRBD2,many,TRBJ2-5,TGTGCCAGCAGCCGTCATACTAGCGTTATGGAGACCCAGTACTTC,CASSRHTSVMETQYF
15,TRBV10-3,.,many,TRBJ1-5,TGTGCCATCAGTGAAGGGGGGATAAGCAATCAGCCCCAGCATTTT,CAISEGGISNQPQHF
15,TRBV7-2,.,many,TRBJ2-3,TGTGCCAGCAGCTTACGCCTAGGATTTGGAGATACGCAGTATTTT,CASSLRLGFGDTQYF
15,TRBV19,.,few,TRBJ2-7,TGTGCCAGCAAGGAGGGGGGACAGCCCTTATACGAGCAGTACTTC,CASKEGGQPLYEQYF
15,TRBV12-3/TRBV12-4,TRBD2,.,TRBJ2-7,TGTGCCAGCAGACCCACTAGCGGGTCCTATAATGAGCAGTACTTC,CASRPTSGSYNEQYF
14,TRBV11-2,TRBD2,many,TRBJ2-4,TGTGCCAGCAGCTTAGTGGGAGCGGGAGACATTCAGTACTTC,CASSLVGAGDIQYF
12,TRBV6-1,.,few,TRBJ1-1,TGTGCCAGCCGCCGCAGGGCCACTGAAGCTTTCTTT,CASRRRATEAFF
15,TRBV18,.,.,TRBJ1-1,TGTGCCAGCTCACCAAGCGGCCAGCGGAACACTGAAGCTTTCTTT,CASSPSGQRNTEAFF
19,TRBV6-1,.,.,TRBJ2-2,TGTGCCAGCAGTGAAGGGGGGGGATGGACAGAGGTCAACACCGGGGAGCTGTTTTTT,CASSEGGGWTEVNTGELFF
15,TRBV19,TRBD1,many,TRBJ1-1,TGTGCCAGTAGTCCGCAGGGACAGGCGAACACTGAAGCTTTCTTT,CASSPQGQANTEAFF
15,TRBV12-3/TRBV12-4,TRBD1,many,TRBJ2-1,TGTGCCAGCAGAATTAGGACAGGGGCGGTAAATGAGCAGTTCTTC,CASRIRTGAVNEQFF
16,TRBV24-1,TRBD1,few,TRBJ2-3,TGTGCCACCAGTGACCCTGGGACAGAGTCCACAGATACGCAGTATTTT,CATSDPGTESTDTQYF
19,TRBV19,TRBD2,many,TRBJ2-2,TGTGCCAGTAGTATCCGGGACTACGGGGTCCTAGCCTTGGCCGGGGAGCTGTTTTTT,CASSIRDYGVLALAGELFF
13,TRBV5-1,.,.,TRBJ1-4,TGCGCCAGCAGCTCGGGACGTCATGAAAAACTGTTTTTT,CASSSGRHEKLFF
20,TRBV11-1,.,many,TRBJ2-5,TGTGCCAGCAGCTTAGTCCTCAACAGGGTGCGTCCAAGCGGTCAAGAGACCCAGTACTTC,CASSLVLNRVRPSGQETQYF
16,TRBV7-9,TRBD1,many,TRBJ2-2,TGTGCCAGCAGCCCCCAGGGGGACATCAACACCGGGGAGCTGTTTTTT,CASSPQGDINTGELFF
17,TRBV12-3/TRBV12-4,.,many,TRBJ1-5,TGTGCCAGCACCACGACCGACGGATCTTATAGCAATCAGCCCCAGCATTTT,CASTTTDGSYSNQPQHF
17,TRBV20-1,.,many,TRBJ1-1,TGCAGTGCTAGAGATAAGTCGACAGTCGTCGCGCACACTGAAGCTTTCTTT,CSARDKSTVVAHTEAFF
15,TRBV7-2,TRBD2,many,TRBJ2-1,TGTGCCAGCAGCCCCAGACTAGCGACGTACAATGAGCAGTTCTTC,CASSPRLATYNEQFF
15,TRBV30,TRBD1,few,TRBJ1-6,TGTGCCTGGAGTACCGGGACAGGCTATAATTCACCCCTCCACTTT,CAWSTGTGYNSPLHF
12,TRBV20-1,.,many,TRBJ2-2,TGCAGTGCTAGTAGGGGTGGCGGGGAGCTGTTTTTT,CSASRGGGELFF
13,TRBV19,.,many,TRBJ1-2,TGTGCCAGTAGCTGGACGGCTAACTATGGCTACACCTTC,CASSWTANYGYTF
12,TRBV10-3,.,many,TRBJ2-7,TGTGCCATCAGTGCGGACCCTTACGAGCAGTACTTC,CAISADPYEQYF
15,TRBV19,.,many,TRBJ2-7,TGTGCCAGTACCACCTCCGGGACGCGGGTCTACGAGCAGTACTTC,CASTTSGTRVYEQYF
17,TRBV2,TRBD2,.,TRBJ2-1,TGTGCCAGCAGTCCCACTAGCGGGAGGGCCTCCTACAATGAGCAGTTCTTC,CASSPTSGRASYNEQFF
14,TRBV19,TRBD2,.,TRBJ2-7,TGTGCCAGTAGCGAGGGACTAGCGGGAAAGGAGCAGTACTTC,CASSEGLAGKEQYF
16,TRBV15,.,.,TRBJ2-1,TGTGCCACCAGCAGAGAGAGGGTGGCAGGTTGGAATGAGCAGTTCTTC,CATSRERVAGWNEQFF
15,TRBV5-1,TRBD2,many,TRBJ2-2,TGCGCCAGCAGCTTAACTAGCGGGCACACCGGGGAGCTGTTTTTT,CASSLTSGHTGELFF
13,TRBV7-9,.,many,TRBJ2-7,TGTGCCAGCAGCAAACAGGAGTTCTACGAGCAGTACTTC,CASSKQEFYEQYF
13,TRBV29-1,TRBD1,many,TRBJ2-2,TGCAGCGGTGGACAGGGGTACACCGGGGAGCTGTTTTTT,CSGGQGYTGELFF
13,TRBV6-1,.,many,TRBJ1-4,TGTGCCTCCTCCATAGCAACTAATGAAAAACTGTTTTTT,CASSIATNEKLFF
12,TRBV20-1,.,many,TRBJ1-1,TGCAGTGCCGCCACCCTCAGGGTTGTAGCTTTCTTT,CSAATLRVVAFF
14,TRBV2,.,many,TRBJ1-2,TGTGCCAGCAGCCCCCAGGGAGATAGCTATGGCTACACCTTC,CASSPQGDSYGYTF
14,TRBV28,TRBD1,.,TRBJ2-3,TGTGCCAGCAGCCGGGGACAGGGAACAGATACGCAGTGTTTT,CASSRGQGTDTQCF
18,TRBV10-3,TRBD2,many,TRBJ2-3,TGTGCCATCAGCTACGTAGGGGCCACTAGCGGGAGGACAGATACGCAGTATTTT,CAISYVGATSGRTDTQYF
15,TRBV24-1,.,.,TRBJ2-5,TGTGCCACCAGTGATTTTGGGGGGCGCGAAGAGACCCAGTACTTC,CATSDFGGREETQYF
13,TRBV12-3/TRBV12-4,.,many,TRBJ1-1,TGTGCCAGCAGTTTATCGGGGCAGACTGAAGCTTTCTTT,CASSLSGQTEAFF
15,TRBV3-1,.,once,TRBJ2-3,TGTGCCAGCAGCCAACAACAACTGAGCACAGATACGCAGTATTTT,CASSQQQLSTDTQYF
14,TRBV2,TRBD1,.,TRBJ1-1,TGTGCCAGCAGCTTGGGACAGGAGAGGACTGAAGCTTTCTTT,CASSLGQERTEAFF
14,TRBV2,.,few,TRBJ2-7,TGTGCCAGCGGTGTACAGGGAGACTCCTACGAGCAGTACTTC,CASGVQGDSYEQYF
14,TRBV28,.,many,TRBJ2-3,TGTGCCAGCAGTCCGGAGAGAGTCACAGATACGCAGTATTTT,CASSPERVTDTQYF
16,TRBV24-1,TRBD2,.,TRBJ2-1,TGTGCCACCAGTGATGGAGCGGGGAAGTCCTACAATGAGCAGTTCTTC,CATSDGAGKSYNEQFF
12,TRBV11-3,TRBD1,many,TRBJ2-2,TGTGCCACAGGGGGCGCGTCCGGGGAGCTGTTTTTT,CATGGASGELFF
12,TRBV7-3,.,.,TRBJ2-5,TGTGCCAGCAGCATAGAACCCGAGACCCAGTACTTC,CASSIEPETQYF
17,TRBV2,.,many,TRBJ2-6,TGTGCCAGCATTGTAATCCCGGGGTACTCTGGGGCCAACGTCCTGACTTTC,CASIVIPGYSGANVLTF
15,TRBV12-3/TRBV12-4,TRBD1,many,TRBJ1-1,TGTGCCAGCAGTTTGGTGGACAGGTATAGTGCAGAAGCTTTCTTT,CASSLVDRYSAEAFF
15,TRBV20-1,TRBD2,many,TRBJ2-1,TGCAGTGCTATCAAAGTGGGAGGGGTGATCGATGAGCAGTTCTTC,CSAIKVGGVIDEQFF
13,TRBV9,.,many,TRBJ2-1,TGTGCCAGCACGAGCGGAGAGTACAATGAGCAGTTCTTC,CASTSGEYNEQFF
13,TRBV2,.,once,TRBJ2-1,TGTGCCAGCACGAAGTTGCGGAACAATGAGCAGTTCTTC,CASTKLRNNEQFF
12,TRBV5-4,.,.,TRBJ2-2,TGTGCCAGCAGTACGATCGGCGGGGAGCTGTTTTTT,CASSTIGGELFF